This T cell receptor beta chain was identified in a study of cytomegalovirus exposure and HLA in healthy donors. The study's findings and limits: The classifier reportedly diagnosed cytomegalovirus status with high sensitivity and specificity.

Comments on this clone: Its cognate antigen is unknown.

PCR used 60 Vbeta primers and 13 Jbeta primers. Method: immunoSEQ multiplex PCR; TCRdb's copy keeps in-frame clones and lacks some. In the table there are about 250,000 clones, roughly 70% of which are singletons. The CDR3 covers 15 residues. V lost 0 bases to trimming and J lost 7 bases, with 15 bases between them. Germline lookup yields CDR1 MGHRA and CDR2 YSYEKL. Sample: PBMCs. This TCR was recovered from a female donor in good health and CMV-seronegative. The rearrangement uses TRBV4-1 and TRBJ1-1, with D perhaps matching TRBD1 (5 bases). The CDR3 DNA sequence: TGCGCCAGCAGCCAAGATCCCAGGGTCGGAGTTGAAGCTTTCTTT. Encoded protein: CASSQDPRVGVEAFF.